This is a list of T cell receptor beta chains from one sample in a study of vaccination effects on CD4 cells after COVID-19. These TCRs are of unknown antigen specificity. Only in-frame clones appear in the TCRdb table, and some are missing; sequencing was by immunoSEQ multiplex PCR. This table holds 30,000 to 35,000 clones, 70% to 85% found once. This specimen consisted of CD4+ T cells from PBMCs cultured without peptide, obtained after COVID-19 vaccination. Source of these receptors: a human donor who received a COVID-19 vaccine. Both conserved end residues are part of each CDR3. The D gene is left open where the match is weak. Expanded clones are given a class, and other clones once, few, many or no size at all.

v_call	clone_size	j_call	d_call	cdr3_nt	cdr3_aa
TRBV28	-	TRBJ1-6	TRBD1	TGTGCCAGCAGTCCCCTGACAGGGGCGAATTCACCCCTCCACTTT	CASSPLTGANSPLHF
TRBV5-1	-	TRBJ2-1	-	TGCGCCAGCAGCTTGGAAGGGCGGGGGACAGGCGATGAGCAGTTCTTC	CASSLEGRGTGDEQFF
TRBV4-3	-	TRBJ2-7	-	TGCGCCAGCAGCCAAGCACCGGGACACCCAAACGACGAGCAGTACTTC	CASSQAPGHPNDEQYF
TRBV10-3	few	TRBJ1-2	TRBD1	TGTGCCATCAGTGATTTCCGGACAGGGGCCGCTAACTATGGCTACACCTTC	CAISDFRTGAANYGYTF
TRBV4-1	-	TRBJ1-2	-	TGCGCCAGCAGCCAAGAGGGTATCATCTATGGCTACACCTTC	CASSQEGIIYGYTF
TRBV27	-	TRBJ2-7	TRBD1	TGTGCCAGCAGTTTGGCCCCTCCCGCTTCCGGGACAGGCTACGAGCAGTACTTC	CASSLAPPASGTGYEQYF
TRBV9	-	TRBJ2-1	TRBD2	TGTGCCAGCAGCGTTCCGGGAGGAGGGCAGGATGAGCAGTTCTTC	CASSVPGGGQDEQFF
TRBV5-6	-	TRBJ2-6	-	TGTGCCAGCAGCTTATACTCTGGGGCCAACGTCCTGACTTTC	CASSLYSGANVLTF
TRBV11-3	-	TRBJ1-1	-	TGTGCCAGCAGCGTTACAGGGCTTGCCACTGAAGCTTTCTTT	CASSVTGLATEAFF
TRBV7-9	-	TRBJ2-1	TRBD2	TGTGCCAGCAGCTCGAACAGCGGGAGGACCTACAATGAGCAGTTCTTC	CASSSNSGRTYNEQFF
TRBV6-6	-	TRBJ2-3	-	TGTGCCAGCAGTCCCGGGACAGATACGCAGTATTTT	CASSPGTDTQYF
TRBV28	-	TRBJ2-1	-	TGTGCCAGCAGTCATCGGTGGGAGCAGTTCTTC	CASSHRWEQFF
TRBV30	medium-sized	TRBJ1-2	-	TGTGCCTGGAGTGTAAGGTTGCAGGGTGGCTACACCTTC	CAWSVRLQGGYTF
TRBV5-4	-	TRBJ2-5	TRBD1	TGTGCCAGCAAACCCGACAGGGGGAGAGAGACCCAGTACTTC	CASKPDRGRETQYF
TRBV24-1	few	TRBJ2-2	TRBD1	TGTGCCACCAGTGATTTACCGGGACAGGCTAACACCGGGGAGCTGTTTTTT	CATSDLPGQANTGELFF
TRBV3-1/TRBV3-2	-	TRBJ1-2	TRBD1	TGTGCCAGCAGCCAAGAAACGACAGGGGTAGGCTACACCTTC	CASSQETTGVGYTF
TRBV7-2	-	TRBJ1-4	-	TGTGCCAGCAGCTTAGCGAGAGCCACTAATGAAAAACTGTTTTTT	CASSLARATNEKLFF
TRBV27	-	TRBJ1-1	-	TGTGCCAGCAGTTTATCTTTAGGGGCGGCGAACACTGAAGCTTTCTTT	CASSLSLGAANTEAFF
TRBV27	-	TRBJ1-6	TRBD1	TGTGCCAGCAGTTTAAAGACAGGGGGGGATTCACCCCTCCACTTT	CASSLKTGGDSPLHF
TRBV19	-	TRBJ1-1	TRBD1	TGTGCCAGTAGGAGGGGGACAGTGAACACTGAAGCTTTCTTT	CASRRGTVNTEAFF
TRBV28	-	TRBJ2-7	-	TGTGCCAGCATCTCTAGCGCAAGCTCCTACGAGCAGTACTTC	CASISSASSYEQYF
TRBV5-4	-	TRBJ2-7	TRBD2	TGTGCCAGCAGCCGGGAGGCAGGTTCCCTGGGGGAGCAGTACTTC	CASSREAGSLGEQYF
TRBV5-1	-	TRBJ1-2	-	TGCGCCAGCAGCCAAATCCTTTGGCCTAATCCAATTGGTTGGCCGCCGGATGGCTACACCTTC	CASSQILWPNPIGWPPDGYTF
TRBV6-5	-	TRBJ2-1	-	TGTGCCAGCAGTAGACTAGAACTTGAGCAGTTCTTC	CASSRLELEQFF
TRBV7-9	-	TRBJ2-1	TRBD1	TGTGCCAGCAGCTCCCCCCAAAAGGGGGCTTCACGGAATGAGCAGTTCTTC	CASSSPQKGASRNEQFF
TRBV18	-	TRBJ2-3	TRBD2	TGTGCCAGCTCACCGGGGACTAGCGGACGCACAGATACGCAGTATTTT	CASSPGTSGRTDTQYF
TRBV12-5	-	TRBJ2-1	TRBD1	TGTGCTAGAAGGCCACCGGGACAGGGGGAGTGTGAGCAGTTCTTC	CARRPPGQGECEQFF
TRBV10-3	few	TRBJ1-6	TRBD1	TGTGCCATCAGTGAGTCGCTGGGACAGCGACCCCTCCACTTT	CAISESLGQRPLHF
TRBV18	-	TRBJ2-1	-	TGTGCCAGCTCACCACCGCTGGGGCCGCTGGTCTCCTACAATGAGCAGTTCTTC	CASSPPLGPLVSYNEQFF
TRBV7-3	-	TRBJ2-7	TRBD2	TGTGCCAGCAGCTTTGGGAGGGGCGGCCCTTACGAGCAGTACTTC	CASSFGRGGPYEQYF
TRBV28	few	TRBJ1-2	-	TGTGCCGGGGGGACGTATAACTATGGCTACACCTTC	CAGGTYNYGYTF
TRBV6-6	-	TRBJ2-1	-	TGTGCCAGCAGCCCGCCCGGGGCGAGCTCCTACAATGAGCAGTTCTTC	CASSPPGASSYNEQFF
TRBV12-3/TRBV12-4	-	TRBJ2-7	-	TGTGCCAGCAGGGATACAGGGTCCTACGAGCAGTACTTC	CASRDTGSYEQYF
TRBV3-1/TRBV3-2	-	TRBJ1-5	-	TGTGCCAGCAGCCAAGCCGGGGCTAATCAGCCCCAGCATTTT	CASSQAGANQPQHF
TRBV7-9	-	TRBJ1-6	TRBD1	TGTGCCAGCAGCTTAGGGGGACAGGGGAATTCACCCCTCCACTTT	CASSLGGQGNSPLHF
TRBV29-1	-	TRBJ1-3	TRBD1	TGCAGCGCCGGGGACAGCACGTACACCATATATTTT	CSAGDSTYTIYF
TRBV10-3	-	TRBJ1-5	-	TGTGCCATCAGTGAGTCAACAGTAAATCAGCCCCAGCATTTT	CAISESTVNQPQHF
TRBV7-9	-	TRBJ1-6	TRBD1	TGTGCCAGCAGCTTAGGGACAGGGGGCCACTATAATTCACCCCTCCACTTT	CASSLGTGGHYNSPLHF
TRBV2	-	TRBJ1-5	TRBD1	TGTGCCAGCAGGCCAGAGACAGGGAGGGCCGGGGGGCCCCAGCATTTT	CASRPETGRAGGPQHF